This is a list of T cell receptor beta chains from one sample in a study of T cell responses to AZD1222 COVID-19 vaccine. TCRdb keeps only in-frame clones here, not all; method: immunoSEQ multiplex PCR. Among about 150,000 clones listed, about 87% were seen once. The source was peripheral blood, collected on day 0 of AZD1222 vaccination. The receptor source for this set is an adult in good health. The CDR3 runs from the conserved cysteine through the conserved F or W. D genes are given only for firm matches.

J,D,V,length,CDR3
TRBJ1-3,TRBD1,TRBV14,16,CASSQAQGARGNTIYF
TRBJ2-2,TRBD2,TRBV7-2,15,CASSLGGRSTGELFF
TRBJ1-4,TRBD1,TRBV28,18,CASSLSLGQGQANEKLFF
TRBJ1-6,.,TRBV30,13,CASRVDDNSPLHF
TRBJ2-1,TRBD2,TRBV6-5,14,CASSSSGSYNEQFF
TRBJ1-2,.,TRBV7-2,13,CASTPRFNYGYTF
TRBJ2-2,.,TRBV7-2,14,CASSPKAGAGELFF
TRBJ1-6,.,TRBV13,14,CASSLQPGDSPLHF
TRBJ2-4,.,TRBV7-2,13,CASTLLAKNIQYF
TRBJ1-5,.,TRBV27,16,CASSPLGEVSNQPQHF
TRBJ2-7,TRBD1,TRBV6-1,15,CASSENEGARSEQYF
TRBJ1-6,TRBD1,TRBV7-9,15,CASVWGTGTNSPLHF
TRBJ1-1,TRBD1,TRBV18,14,CASSPQGAPTEAFF
TRBJ1-1,.,TRBV19,15,CASSQGLTRNTEAFF
TRBJ2-7,.,TRBV29-1,14,CSVAATVSSYEQYF
TRBJ2-2,TRBD2,TRBV6-5,16,CASSSSGRARTGELFF
TRBJ1-3,.,TRBV19,17,CASSIFPAHSGGNTIYF
TRBJ2-3,TRBD1,TRBV27,15,CASSSGQGRTDTQYF
TRBJ2-1,TRBD1,TRBV2,15,CASRGTGGSYNEQFF
TRBJ1-5,.,TRBV6-2/TRBV6-3,12,CASSWGNQPQHF
TRBJ1-1,TRBD1,TRBV29-1,14,CSASGGQGGPRAFF
TRBJ2-1,TRBD2,TRBV6-2/TRBV6-3,17,CASSFYPSGSSYNEQFF
TRBJ1-1,.,TRBV28,14,CASSKGWGYTEAFF
TRBJ1-4,.,TRBV6-5,12,CASSNGQLKLFF